This T cell receptor beta chain originates from a study of blood T cell repertoires in COVID-19. Overall study context: The United States, Italy and Spain were the sources of the acute and convalescent COVID-19 samples. The cDNA or gDNA used as material had been derived from T cells, B-cell-depleted T cells, or PBMCs.

In its sample, this clone was seen a few times. The participants were between about 18 and 100 years old and came from some 25 US areas. Cohort assignment relied on participant-reported clinical history. TCRdb keeps only in-frame clones here, not all; method: immunoSEQ multiplex PCR. The sample carries about 220,000 clones, roughly 88% recorded once. V shed 2 bases and J 4 bases; nucleotides not matched to a gene: 9. CDR3 length: 16 amino acids. In germline, CDR1 is MNHNY, CDR2 SVGAGI (reference sequence). Specimen: PBMCs or T cells enriched from blood (not recorded which). This chain joins TRBV6-6 and TRBJ2-7, with 9 positions matching TRBD2. The receptor comes from a woman between 45 and 65 years old with acute COVID-19. The CDR3 region has the DNA TGTGCCAGCAGTTACGGCGGCGGGAGGGACGGATACGAGCAGTACTTC. Its protein is CASSYGGGRDGYEQYF.